The sequence of this TCR beta chain was determined in a study of cytomegalovirus exposure and HLA in healthy donors. Looking at the study overall: Among about 190 million T cells, an earlier analysis found approximately 110 million unique TCR beta sequences. Study-wide results and limits: The CMV antigen specificity of a few CMV-associated chains was confirmed through in vitro analysis.

Germline CDR1 and CDR2: SQVTM and ANQGSEA. This CDR3 contains 12 residues. Trimming pared 7 bases from V and 2 bases from J, leaving 11 bases between. All the people who gave samples were healthy bone marrow donors. PCR amplification relied on 60 Vbeta primers (plus 13 Jbeta primers). TCRdb keeps only in-frame clones here, not all; method: immunoSEQ multiplex PCR. The sample records over 95,000 clones, roughly 80% being singletons. For this clone: The antigen is not known.

The rearrangement joins TRBV29-1 to TRBJ2-5; a weak D match, TRBD2 (6 bases). The receptor was derived from a man aged 35-49 years in good health and CMV-seronegative. Source material: PBMCs. The CDR3 nucleotides are TGCAGCGGCGGGGAGCAACAAGAGACCCAGTACTTC. It specifies CSGGEQQETQYF.